A single sample is the source of the 9 T cell receptor beta chains below, sequenced in a study of blood T cell repertoires in COVID-19. This table comes from immunoSEQ multiplex PCR, and its TCRdb copy is limited to in-frame clones, with some not included. The sample lists approximately 140,000 clones; around nine tenths were seen once. Sequencing was done on a sample of peripheral blood. The receptors come from a woman between 35 and 50 years old with acute or convalescent COVID-19.

V is TRBV28 and J is TRBJ2-3; the match to TRBD2 covers 7 bases. The CDR3 totals 16 residues. Germline V gene lookup returns CDR1 MDHEN and CDR2 SYDVKM. Trimming cost V 4 bases and J 10 bases; bases outside gene matches: 17. The CDR3 region is CASSSGTNSWARSQYF. The CDR3 DNA is TGTGCCAGCAGTTCCGGGACTAACAGTTGGGCAAGATCGCAGTATTTT.

The gene calls are TRBV5-1 and TRBJ1-3; 7 nucleotides match TRBD1. Germline CDR1 is SGHRS and CDR2 is YFSETQ. CDR3 size: 17 residues. With 4 bases clipped from V and 0 bases from J, the junction kept 10 bases outside the gene matches. The CDR3 is CASSEPGQLSSGNTIYF. CDR3 in DNA: TGCGCCAGCAGCGAACCGGGACAGCTGAGCTCTGGAAACACCATATATTTT.

This chain connects TRBV4-3 to TRBJ2-1; 8 bases align to TRBD1. V dropped 3 bases and J dropped 4; count of bases not matched to a gene: 5. The CDR3 length is 15 residues. Germline V lookup: CDR1 LGHNA, CDR2 YSLEER. Here the CDR3 DNA reads TGCGCCAGCAGCCATAGGACAGGGAAGTACAATGAGCAGTTCTTC. This encodes CASSHRTGKYNEQFF.

The chain uses TRBV3-1 (or the pseudogene TRBV3-2) and TRBJ2-7; 10 nucleotides align to TRBD2. The V gene end was trimmed by 0 bases and the J gene end by 7 bases; junction bases not matched to a gene: 18. The length of the CDR3 is 19 residues. CDR1 is LGHDT and CDR2 is YNNKEL in the germline V gene (reference sequence). The CDR3 DNA reads TGTGCCAGCAGCCAAGATAGGAAAGCGGGGGGGAGTAGGGTTCGAGAGCAGTACTTC. As protein: CASSQDRKAGGSRVREQYF.

The chain employs TRBV18 and TRBJ2-6, with a possible D match to TRBD2 (5 bases). CDR1 and CDR2 (germline): KGHSH, LQKENI. V was trimmed by 0 bases and J by 1 base, leaving 7 bases between them. This CDR3 has 16 residues. The CDR3 region is CASSPPRASGANVLTF. CDR3 in DNA: TGTGCCAGCTCACCACCGAGGGCTTCTGGGGCCAACGTCCTGACTTTC.

CDR3 coding DNA: TGTGCCTCCCTAGGGGGGGGATACACCGGGGAGCTGTTTTTT. Amino acids: CASLGGGYTGELFF. V usage is TRBV6-5 and J usage is TRBJ2-2; the D gene is possibly TRBD2 (7 bases). Germline V gene sequence: CDR1 MNHEY, CDR2 SVGAGI. Trimming removed 11 bases from V and 3 bases from J, with 16 bases in between. The CDR3 spans 14 residues.

The V and J genes are TRBV7-2 and TRBJ1-5; D remains unclear. This CDR3 comprises 15 residues. Trimming took off 0 bases at V and 7 bases at J, with 13 bases between the two ends. CDR1 is SGHTA, CDR2 FQGNSA, per germline. The CDR3 nucleotides are TGTGCCAGCAGCTTAGCATCGGCGGGGAACCAGCCCCAGCATTTT. It encodes CASSLASAGNQPQHF.

The V and J genes are TRBV11-2 and TRBJ1-2, with TRBD1 identical over 7 bases. In germline, CDR1 is SGHAT, CDR2 FQNNGV. The CDR3 loop spans 15 amino acids. The V and J ends lost 0 bases and 7 bases, in that order; junction bases with no gene match: 8. The CDR3 loop is CASSLEGFTGVGYTF. The CDR3 bases are TGTGCCAGCAGCTTAGAGGGATTCACAGGGGTTGGCTACACCTTC.

V usage is TRBV2 and J usage is TRBJ1-5; perhaps TRBD1 as D (5 bases). Germline V gene sequence: CDR1 SNHLY, CDR2 FYNNEI. Trimming removed 7 bases at V and 0 bases at J, with 10 bases between. The length of the CDR3 is 14 residues. The CDR3 DNA follows: TGTGCCAGCAACTGGGACTCTAGCAATCAGCCCCAGCATTTT. It codes for CASNWDSSNQPQHF.